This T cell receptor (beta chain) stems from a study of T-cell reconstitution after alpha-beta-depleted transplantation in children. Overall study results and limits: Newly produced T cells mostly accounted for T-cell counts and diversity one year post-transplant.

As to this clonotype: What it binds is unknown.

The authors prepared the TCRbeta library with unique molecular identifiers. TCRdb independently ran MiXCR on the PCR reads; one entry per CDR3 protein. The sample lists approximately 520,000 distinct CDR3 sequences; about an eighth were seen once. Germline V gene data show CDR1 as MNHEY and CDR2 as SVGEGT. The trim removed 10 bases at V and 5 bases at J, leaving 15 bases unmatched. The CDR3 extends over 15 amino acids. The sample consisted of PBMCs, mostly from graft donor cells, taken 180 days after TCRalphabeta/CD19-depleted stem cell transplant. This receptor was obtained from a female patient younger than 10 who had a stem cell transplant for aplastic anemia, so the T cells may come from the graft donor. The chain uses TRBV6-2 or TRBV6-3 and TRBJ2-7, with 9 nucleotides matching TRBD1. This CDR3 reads CATATGTGFVDEQYV. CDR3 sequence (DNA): TGTGCCACCGCTACCGGGACAGGGTTTGTCGACGAGCAGTACGTC.